This T cell receptor beta chain was profiled in a study of sequential checkpoint blockade in melanoma. On the study more broadly: First-line arms were nivolumab then ipilimumab, or the reverse, randomized 1:1. Around 21 patients had matched tumor biopsies before treatment and at week 13 after nivolumab or ipilimumab alone.

TCRdb keeps only in-frame clones here, not all; method: immunoSEQ multiplex PCR. The sample contains approximately 6,000 clones, roughly two fifths of which appear only once. Treatment in this sample: randomized to nivolumab then ipilimumab (arm A) or the reverse (arm B). CDR3 length: 13 residues. The V end was cut by 3 bases, the J end by 5 bases, with 10 bases between. Germline CDR1 reads KGHSH; CDR2 reads LQKENI. Sequenced here: tumor tissue (inferred from file names), sampled from a patient given nivolumab and ipilimumab in sequence. The TCR was taken from a human donor with melanoma. The genes are TRBV18 and TRBJ1-1; D is uncertain. The CDR3 coding sequence is TGTGCCAGCTCACCCGACTTTCGGACTGAAGCTTTCTTT. This translates into CASSPDFRTEAFF.